This T cell receptor (beta chain) was identified in a study of shared clonotypes between healthy human individuals. The input for sorted-subset replicate PCRs was around 210 ng DNA, about 29,000 T cell genomes. This table comes from immunoSEQ multiplex PCR, and its TCRdb copy is limited to in-frame clones, with some not included. The sample consists of fewer than 1.6 million clones, approximately 98.5% of them appearing once. The donors were all Caucasian adults (living in Nashville, Tennessee). On this clone itself: Its cognate antigen is unknown. Other DNA sequences in this specimen translate into the identical CDR3.

Trimming pared 1 base from V and 4 bases from J, leaving 6 bases between. The CDR3 totals 13 residues. Germline CDR1 SEHNR, CDR2 FQNEAQ (reference sequence). Regarding the study as a whole: Of the naive CD4 clonotypes, about 5% were shared across several donors. Generally, estimated richness proved larger in naive subsets than it did in memory subsets.

The sequenced sample was naive CD4+ T cells sorted from blood. Subset indicated: CD45RA+ positively selected. The source is a young man in good health. The chain employs TRBV7-9 and TRBJ2-3; D unclear. CDR3 sequence: CASSLVSPDTQYF. In DNA, the CDR3 is TGTGCCAGCAGCTTAGTCTCGCCAGATACGCAGTATTTT.